The clone carrying this T cell receptor beta chain showed up just once. Germline CDR1 and CDR2: KGHDR and SFDVKD. V was cut by 2 bases and J by 1 base, with 8 bases left in between. CDR3 length: 14 amino acids. Reverse transcription of about 0.45 to 1 ug RNA was carried out with random hexamers. TCRdb re-analysed the immunoSEQ multiplex PCR reads in MiXCR, keeping a single row per CDR3 protein. The table records fewer than 90,000 distinct CDR3 sequences, around 94% of them present only once. This record belongs to a study of CD8 T cells in Susac syndrome. Study information: The Susac syndrome patients were therapy-naive, on corticosteroids, or on intravenous immunoglobulin alone at blood draw.

TEMRA cells underwent FACS enrichment and CD8+ and CD4+ T cells underwent negative isolation. The sequence derives from a human donor with Susac syndrome. Sample: CD8+ T cells from PBMCs. The chain links TRBV24-1 to TRBJ2-7, with D maybe TRBD2 (5 bases). Here the CDR3 reads CATSDSRDSYEQYF. In DNA form, the CDR3 reads TGTGCCACCAGTGATTCGAGGGATTCCTACGAGCAGTACTTC.